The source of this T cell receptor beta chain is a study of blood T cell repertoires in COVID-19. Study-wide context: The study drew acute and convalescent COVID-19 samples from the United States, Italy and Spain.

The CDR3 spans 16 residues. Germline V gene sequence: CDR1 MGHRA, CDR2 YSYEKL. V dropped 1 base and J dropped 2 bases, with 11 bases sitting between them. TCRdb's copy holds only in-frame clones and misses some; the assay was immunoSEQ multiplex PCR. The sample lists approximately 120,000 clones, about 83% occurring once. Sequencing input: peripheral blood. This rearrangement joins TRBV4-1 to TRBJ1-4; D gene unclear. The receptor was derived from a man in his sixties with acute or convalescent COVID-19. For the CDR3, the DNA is TGCGCCAGCAGCCAAGGGTTGGCCCCCACTAATGAAAAACTGTTTTTT. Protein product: CASSQGLAPTNEKLFF.